Listed here is a single T cell receptor (beta chain). Clones were sequenced by immunoSEQ multiplex PCR, and TCRdb holds only the in-frame ones, with some missing. Here the sample spans 94,000 or so clones, 80% to 90% being singletons. This sample was included in a study of blood T cell repertoires in COVID-19. At the level of the study: Sites across the United States, Italy and Spain contributed samples from acute and convalescent COVID-19. Sample material is recorded as cDNA or gDNA derived from T cells, B-cell-depleted T cells, or PBMCs.

Sample: peripheral blood. This receptor was taken from a woman between 65 and 79 years old with acute or convalescent COVID-19.

The CDR3 spells CSSPSGSSYNEQFF. The CDR3 DNA reads as TGCAGCTCCCCTAGCGGCAGCTCCTACAATGAGCAGTTCTTC. The rearrangement links TRBV29-1 to TRBJ2-1; TRBD2 agrees at 7 bases. Germline CDR1 and CDR2: SQVTM and ANQGSEA. This CDR3 has 14 residues. Unmatched junction bases numbered 7, after V lost 8 bases and J lost 0 bases.